This TCR beta chain was found in a study of blood T cell repertoires in COVID-19. Study overall: Collection of acute and convalescent COVID-19 samples took place in the United States, Italy and Spain. In each case, the material was cDNA or gDNA derived from T cells, B-cell-depleted T cells, or PBMCs.

Under the authors' procedure: Reference gene primer amplification gave estimated nucleated cell counts. Clones were sequenced by immunoSEQ multiplex PCR, and TCRdb holds only the in-frame ones, with some missing. V, J and clone size are taken as reported in that table, and D and trimming were inferred from the DNA itself. The sample consists of tens of thousands of clones, 87% of them appearing once. The CDR3 runs to 15 residues. The J segment lost 0 bases and the V segment lost 4 bases, leaving 1 base of the junction unmatched. From germline, CDR1 is SGHRS and CDR2 YFSETQ. Sequencing was carried out using peripheral blood. The TCR comes from a woman of 80 years or more with acute or convalescent COVID-19. The chain recombines TRBV5-1 with TRBJ2-6, with 7 bases that match TRBD1. The CDR3 region has the DNA TGCGCCAGCAGCCCAGGGGGCTCTGGGGCCAACGTCCTGACTTTC. Residues: CASSPGGSGANVLTF. Full variable domain (outside the CDR3, taken from reference TRBV5-1 and TRBJ2-6): KAGVTQTPRYLIKTRGQQVTLSCSPISGHRSVSWYQQTPGQGLQFLFEYFSETQRNKGNFPGRFSGRQFSNSRSEMNVSTLELGDSALYLCASSPGGSGANVLTFGAGSRLTVL.